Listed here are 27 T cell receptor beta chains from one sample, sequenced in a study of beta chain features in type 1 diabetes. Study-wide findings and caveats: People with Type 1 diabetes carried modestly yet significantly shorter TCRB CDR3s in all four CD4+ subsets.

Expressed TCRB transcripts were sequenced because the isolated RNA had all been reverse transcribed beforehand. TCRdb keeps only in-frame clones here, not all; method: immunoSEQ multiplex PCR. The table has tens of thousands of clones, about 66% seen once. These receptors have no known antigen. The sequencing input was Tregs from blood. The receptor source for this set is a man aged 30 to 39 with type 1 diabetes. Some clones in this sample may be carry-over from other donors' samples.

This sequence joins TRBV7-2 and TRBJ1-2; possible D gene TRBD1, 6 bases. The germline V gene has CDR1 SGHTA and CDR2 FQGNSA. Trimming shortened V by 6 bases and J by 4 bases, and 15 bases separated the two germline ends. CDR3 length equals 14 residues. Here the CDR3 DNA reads TGTGCCAGCAGGGGACGGACAGTTGCCTATGGCTACACCTTC. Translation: CASRGRTVAYGYTF.

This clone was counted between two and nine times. The CDR3 DNA is TGTGCCATCGCGGCGGGGGGAGACGGGACCCAGTACTTC. It encodes CAIAAGGDGTQYF. The gene calls are TRBV10-3 and TRBJ2-5; 8 positions match TRBD2. The CDR3 loop spans 13 amino acids. The J segment lost 7 bases and the V segment lost 8 bases, leaving 9 bases of the junction unmatched. Germline assignment: CDR1 ENHRY and CDR2 SYGVKD.

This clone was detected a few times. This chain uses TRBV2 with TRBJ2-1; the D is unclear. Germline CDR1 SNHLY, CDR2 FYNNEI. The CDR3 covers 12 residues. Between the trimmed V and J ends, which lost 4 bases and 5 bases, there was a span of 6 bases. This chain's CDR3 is CASSGHHNEQFF. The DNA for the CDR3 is TGTGCCAGCAGTGGACACCACAATGAGCAGTTCTTC.

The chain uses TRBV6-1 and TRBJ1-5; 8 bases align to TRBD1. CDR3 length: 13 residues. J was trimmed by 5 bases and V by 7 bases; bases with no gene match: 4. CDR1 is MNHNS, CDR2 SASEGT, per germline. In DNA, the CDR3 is TGTGCCAGCATTTTGACAGGGGATCAGCCCCAGCATTTT. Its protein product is CASILTGDQPQHF.

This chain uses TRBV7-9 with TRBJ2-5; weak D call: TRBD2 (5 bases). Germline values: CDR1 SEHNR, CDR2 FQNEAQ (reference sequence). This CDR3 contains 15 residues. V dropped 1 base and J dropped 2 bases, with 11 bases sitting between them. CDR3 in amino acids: CASSLGLAPQETQYF. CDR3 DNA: TGTGCCAGCAGCTTAGGGCTAGCACCTCAAGAGACCCAGTACTTC.

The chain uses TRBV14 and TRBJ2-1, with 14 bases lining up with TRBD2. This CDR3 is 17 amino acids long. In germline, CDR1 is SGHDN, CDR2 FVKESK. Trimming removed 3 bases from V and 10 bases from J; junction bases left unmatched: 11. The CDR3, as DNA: TGTGCCAGCAGCCATGACCCTTGGACTAGCGGGGGGCCGGAGCAGTTCTTC. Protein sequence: CASSHDPWTSGGPEQFF. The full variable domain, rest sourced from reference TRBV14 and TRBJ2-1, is EAGVTQFPSHSVIEKGQTVTLRCDPISGHDNLYWYRRVMGKEIKFLLHFVKESKQDESGMPNNRFLAERTGGTYSTLKVQPAELEDSGVYFCASSHDPWTSGGPEQFFGPGTRLTVL.

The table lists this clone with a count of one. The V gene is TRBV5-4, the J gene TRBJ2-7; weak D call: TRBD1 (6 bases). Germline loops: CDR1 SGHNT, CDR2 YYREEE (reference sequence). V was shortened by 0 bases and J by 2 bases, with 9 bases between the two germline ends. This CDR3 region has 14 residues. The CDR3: CASSLEGVTYEQYF. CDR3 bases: TGTGCCAGCAGCTTGGAGGGGGTCACCTACGAGCAGTACTTC.

The CDR3 region is CASSLVGDRVIGELFF. In nucleotides, the CDR3 is TGTGCCAGCAGCTTAGTCGGCGACAGGGTAATCGGGGAGCTGTTTTTT. J is TRBJ2-2 and V is TRBV7-9; 7 nucleotides match TRBD1. The CDR3 loop spans 16 amino acids. V shed 1 base, J shed 7 bases, and the junction held 9 bases outside the gene matches. Germline V lookup: CDR1 SEHNR, CDR2 FQNEAQ (reference sequence).

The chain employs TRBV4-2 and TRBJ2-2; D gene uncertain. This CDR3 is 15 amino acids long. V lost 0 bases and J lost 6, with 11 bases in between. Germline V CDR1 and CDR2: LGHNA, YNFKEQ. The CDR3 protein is CASSQEASVAGELFF. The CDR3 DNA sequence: TGTGCCAGCAGCCAAGAGGCTAGTGTAGCCGGGGAGCTGTTTTTT.

The CDR3 here is CSAHYNEQFF. The CDR3 nucleotides are TGCAGTGCTCACTACAATGAGCAGTTCTTC. This rearrangement joins TRBV20-1 to TRBJ2-1, with no clear D. This CDR3 comprises 10 residues. CDR1 is DFQATT and CDR2 is SNEGSKA in the germline V gene (reference sequence). V lost 5 bases and J lost 3, with 2 bases in between.

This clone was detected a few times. CDR3 sequence (DNA): TGTGCCAGCAGTTACTTCGAGAGTGTGTATTCACCCCTCCACTTT. It translates to CASSYFESVYSPLHF. The chain couples TRBV6-5 to TRBJ1-6; no firm D call. Germline-derived CDR1 and CDR2 are MNHEY and SVGAGI. Trimming left V 1 base short and J 8 bases short, with 12 bases between. CDR3 length: 15 amino acids.

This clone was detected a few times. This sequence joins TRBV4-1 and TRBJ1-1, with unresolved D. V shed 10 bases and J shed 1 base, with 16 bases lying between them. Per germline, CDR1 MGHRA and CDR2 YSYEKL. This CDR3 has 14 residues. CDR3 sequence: CATKKPGENTEAFF. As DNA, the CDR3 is TGCGCCACCAAAAAACCCGGGGAGAACACTGAAGCTTTCTTT.

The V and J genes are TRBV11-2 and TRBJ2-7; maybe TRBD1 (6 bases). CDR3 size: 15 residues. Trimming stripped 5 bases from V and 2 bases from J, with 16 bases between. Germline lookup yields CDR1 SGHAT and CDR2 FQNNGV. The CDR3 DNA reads TGTGCCAGCAGCCTTTCCGGGACATTACCCTACGAGCAGTACTTC. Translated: CASSLSGTLPYEQYF.

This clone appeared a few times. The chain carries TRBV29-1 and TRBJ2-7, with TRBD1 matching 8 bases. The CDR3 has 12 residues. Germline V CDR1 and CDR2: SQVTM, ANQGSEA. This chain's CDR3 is CSGDGGTGEQYF. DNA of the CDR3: TGCAGTGGGGATGGGGGGACAGGCGAGCAGTACTTC.

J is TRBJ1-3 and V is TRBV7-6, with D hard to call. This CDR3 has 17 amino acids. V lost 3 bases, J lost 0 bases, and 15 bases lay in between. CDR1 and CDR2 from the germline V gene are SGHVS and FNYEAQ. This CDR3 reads CASSFDRGPSSGNTIYF. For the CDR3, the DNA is TGTGCCAGCAGCTTTGACCGGGGTCCGAGCTCTGGAAACACCATATATTTT.

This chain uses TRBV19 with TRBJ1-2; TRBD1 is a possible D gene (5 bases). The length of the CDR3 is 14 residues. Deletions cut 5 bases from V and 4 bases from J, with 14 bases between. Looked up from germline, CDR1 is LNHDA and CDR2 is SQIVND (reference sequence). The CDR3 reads CASSQLSGVYGYTF. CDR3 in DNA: TGTGCCAGTAGTCAACTGTCGGGGGTCTATGGCTACACCTTC. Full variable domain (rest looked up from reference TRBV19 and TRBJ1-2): DGGITQSPKYLFRKEGQNVTLSCEQNLNHDAMYWYRQDPGQGLRLIYYSQIVNDFQKGDIAEGYSVSREKKESFPLTVTSAQKNPTAFYLCASSQLSGVYGYTFGSGTRLTVV.

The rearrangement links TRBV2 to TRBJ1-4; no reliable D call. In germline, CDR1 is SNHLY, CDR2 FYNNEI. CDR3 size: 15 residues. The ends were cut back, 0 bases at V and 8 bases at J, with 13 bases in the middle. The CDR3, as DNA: TGTGCCAGCAGTGAAGCCTCAAGAGGCGACGAAAAACTGTTTTTT. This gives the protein CASSEASRGDEKLFF.

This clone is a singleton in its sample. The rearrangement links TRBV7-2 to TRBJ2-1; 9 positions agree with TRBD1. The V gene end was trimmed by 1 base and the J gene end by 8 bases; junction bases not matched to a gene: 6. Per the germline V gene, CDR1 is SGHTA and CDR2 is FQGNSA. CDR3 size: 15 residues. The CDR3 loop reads CASSLGRTGADEQFF. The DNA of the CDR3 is TGTGCCAGCAGCTTAGGACGGACAGGGGCGGATGAGCAGTTCTTC.

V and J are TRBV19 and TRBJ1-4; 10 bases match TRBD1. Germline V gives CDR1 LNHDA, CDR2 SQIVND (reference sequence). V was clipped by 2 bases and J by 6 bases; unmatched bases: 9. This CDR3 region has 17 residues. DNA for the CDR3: TGTGCCAGTAGTATAACCGCGCTCGGGACAGGGGATGAAAAACTGTTTTTT. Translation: CASSITALGTGDEKLFF.

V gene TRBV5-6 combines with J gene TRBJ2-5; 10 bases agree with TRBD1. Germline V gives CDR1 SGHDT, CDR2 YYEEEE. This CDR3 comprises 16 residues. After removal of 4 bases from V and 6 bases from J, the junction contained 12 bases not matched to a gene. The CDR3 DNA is TGTGCCAGCAGCCCCTCTTATTGGGGACAGGGGAAGACCCAGTACTTC. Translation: CASSPSYWGQGKTQYF.

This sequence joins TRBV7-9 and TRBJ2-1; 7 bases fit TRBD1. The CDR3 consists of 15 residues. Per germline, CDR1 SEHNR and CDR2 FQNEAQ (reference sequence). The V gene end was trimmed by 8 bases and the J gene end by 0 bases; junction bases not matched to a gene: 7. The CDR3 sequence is CASRPPGGSYNEQFF. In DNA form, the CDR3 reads TGTGCCAGCCGCCCCCCAGGGGGCTCCTACAATGAGCAGTTCTTC. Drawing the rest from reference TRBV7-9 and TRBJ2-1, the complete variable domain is DTGVSQNPRHKITKRGQNVTFRCDPISEHNRLYWYRQTLGQGPEFLTYFQNEAQLEKSRLLSDRFSAERPKGSFSTLEIQRTEQGDSAMYLCASRPPGGSYNEQFFGPGTRLTVL.

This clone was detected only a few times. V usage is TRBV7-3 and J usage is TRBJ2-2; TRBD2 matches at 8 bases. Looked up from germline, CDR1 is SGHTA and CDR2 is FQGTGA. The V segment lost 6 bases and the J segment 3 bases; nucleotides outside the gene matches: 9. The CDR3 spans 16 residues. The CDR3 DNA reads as TGTGCCAGCAGTCTCAGCGGGGGTTGGGACACCGGGGAGCTGTTTTTT. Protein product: CASSLSGGWDTGELFF. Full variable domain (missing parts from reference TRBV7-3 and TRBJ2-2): GAGVSQTPSNKVTEKGKYVELRCDPISGHTALYWYRQSLGQGPEFLIYFQGTGAADDSGLPNDRFFAVRPEGSVSTLKIQRTERGDSAVYLCASSLSGGWDTGELFFGEGSRLTVL.

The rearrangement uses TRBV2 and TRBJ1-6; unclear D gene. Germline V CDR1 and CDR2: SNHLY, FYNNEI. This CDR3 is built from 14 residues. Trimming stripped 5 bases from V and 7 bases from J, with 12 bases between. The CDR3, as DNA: TGTGCCAGCAGTACTGAACAGCGGAATTCACCCCTCCACTTT. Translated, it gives CASSTEQRNSPLHF.

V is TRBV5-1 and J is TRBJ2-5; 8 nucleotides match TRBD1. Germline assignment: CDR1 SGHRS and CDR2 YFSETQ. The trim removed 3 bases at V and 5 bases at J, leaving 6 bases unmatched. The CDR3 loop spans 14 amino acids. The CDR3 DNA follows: TGCGCCAGCAGCTACCAGGGGGCGCGGGAGACCCAGTACTTC. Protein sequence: CASSYQGARETQYF.

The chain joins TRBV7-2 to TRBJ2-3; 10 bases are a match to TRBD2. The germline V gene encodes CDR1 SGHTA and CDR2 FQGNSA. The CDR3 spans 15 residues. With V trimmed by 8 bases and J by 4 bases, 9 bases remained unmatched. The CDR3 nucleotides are TGTGCCAGCCGGCAGCGGGGGGGCCTCGCAGATACGCAGTATTTT. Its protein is CASRQRGGLADTQYF.

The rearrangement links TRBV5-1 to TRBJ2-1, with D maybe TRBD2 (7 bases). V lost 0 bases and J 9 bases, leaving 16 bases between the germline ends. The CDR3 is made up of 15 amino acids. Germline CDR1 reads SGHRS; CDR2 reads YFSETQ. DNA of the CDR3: TGCGCCAGCAGCTTGGTTGGGGGGGCGTCCCTTGAGCAGTTCTTC. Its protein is CASSLVGGASLEQFF.

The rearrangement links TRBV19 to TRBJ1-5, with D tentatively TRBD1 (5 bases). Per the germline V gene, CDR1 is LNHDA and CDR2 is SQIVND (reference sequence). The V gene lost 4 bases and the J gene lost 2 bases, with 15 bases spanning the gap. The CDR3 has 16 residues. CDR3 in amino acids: CASSKRQLGGNQPQHF. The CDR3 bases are TGTGCCAGTAGTAAACGACAGCTCGGAGGCAATCAGCCCCAGCATTTT.